The entry below describes one T cell receptor beta chain. Antigen: not known. This CDR3 is built from 12 residues. The germline V gene has CDR1 SNHLY and CDR2 FYNNEI. V lost 7 bases, J lost 6 bases, and 5 bases stayed unmatched. In the PCR, 60 Vbeta and 13 Jbeta primers were used. Here immunoSEQ multiplex PCR was the method, and the copy in TCRdb shows in-frame clones only, minus some. The sample holds hundreds of thousands of clones, over 65% seen once. The data stem from a study of cytomegalovirus exposure and HLA in healthy donors. Study details: Of a few hundred genotyped donors, 80% to 85% grouped in the Caucasian-associated ancestry cluster.

Notes on the study in general: Both high specificity and high sensitivity reportedly marked the classifier's diagnosis of cytomegalovirus status. A later analysis found TCR association rates differed by HLA locus, highest for DRB1 and lowest for HLA-C.

Sequencing was performed on PBMCs. The sequence came from a man in his late teens or twenties in good health and CMV-seronegative. This sequence joins TRBV2 and TRBJ1-2, with 7 bases fitting TRBD1. The CDR3 region is CASTGTENGYTF. The DNA of the CDR3 is TGTGCCAGCACCGGGACAGAGAATGGCTACACCTTC.